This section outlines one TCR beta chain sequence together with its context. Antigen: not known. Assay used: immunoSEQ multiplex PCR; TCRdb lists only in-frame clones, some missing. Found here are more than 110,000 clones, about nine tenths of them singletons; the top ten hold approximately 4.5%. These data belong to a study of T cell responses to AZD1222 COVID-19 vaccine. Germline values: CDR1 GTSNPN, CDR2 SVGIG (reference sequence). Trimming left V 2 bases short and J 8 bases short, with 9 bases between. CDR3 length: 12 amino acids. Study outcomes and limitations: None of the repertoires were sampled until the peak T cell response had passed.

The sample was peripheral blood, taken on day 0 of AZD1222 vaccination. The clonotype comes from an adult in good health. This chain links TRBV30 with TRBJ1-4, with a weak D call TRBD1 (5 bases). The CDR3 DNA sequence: TGTGCCTGGAGTTGGGACGGGGAAAAACTGTTTTTT. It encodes CAWSWDGEKLFF.